The T cell receptor (beta chain) described here comes from a study of shared clonotypes between healthy human individuals. Donors were healthy HIV-negative adults without recently reported acute infections or vaccinations. Unsorted samples drew genomic DNA from 90 million or so PBMCs. Study observations and caveats: Sharing of clonotypes among donors was expected to vary with sequencing depth.

Looked up from germline, CDR1 is SEHNR and CDR2 is FQNEAQ (reference sequence). The CDR3 sequence is 13 residues long. A word on this clone: Its antigen is still unknown. One end of the junction is discordant with germline, which a read error may explain.

It was on ten immunoSEQ deep assay plates that unsorted PBMC DNA was sequenced. TCRdb's copy holds only in-frame clones and misses some; the assay was immunoSEQ multiplex PCR. The data hold about 520,000 clones, with almost 80% observed a single time. The sequencing input was PBMCs. V is TRBV7-9 and J is TRBJ1-1, with a weak D call TRBD1 (6 bases). The clonotype comes from a woman aged 40 to 50 in good health. Some clones in this sample may be carry-over from other donors' samples. The CDR3 bases are TGTGCCAGCAGTTTAGAGGACAGATTGGGAGCTTTCTTT. This translates into CASSLEDRLGAFF.